These 27 T cell receptor beta chains originate from one sample sequenced in a study of monozygotic twins with cystic fibrosis. Assay used: immunoSEQ multiplex PCR; TCRdb lists only in-frame clones, some missing. The sample lists tens of thousands of clones; 84% were seen once. Source material: blood. The receptor source for this set is a girl aged 2-10 years with cystic fibrosis.

The rearrangement joins TRBV4-3 to TRBJ1-2; a possible D gene is TRBD1 (6 bases). V was trimmed by 0 bases and J by 5 bases, leaving 19 bases between them. The CDR3 spans 17 residues. Germline V gives CDR1 LGHNA, CDR2 YSLEER. The CDR3 is CASSQEDRPTLPYGYTF. The CDR3 nucleotides read TGCGCCAGCAGCCAAGAGGACAGACCGACCCTCCCGTATGGCTACACCTTC.

This chain links TRBV5-1 with TRBJ1-6; 9 bases fit TRBD1. Germline loops: CDR1 SGHRS, CDR2 YFSETQ. This CDR3 is built from 14 residues. Germline trimming cut 4 bases from V and 10 bases from J; bases unmatched to any gene: 6. The CDR3 DNA reads TGCGCCAGCAGCCTCTGGACAGGGGAGTCACCCCTCCACTTT. Translated, it gives CASSLWTGESPLHF.

J is TRBJ1-2 and V is TRBV4-2, with 7 bases matching TRBD1. The CDR3 is 14 amino acids. Germline V CDR1 and CDR2: LGHNA, YNFKEQ. V lost 5 bases to trimming and J lost 3 bases; unmatched junction nucleotides: 6. CDR3 bases: TGTGCCAGCAGCAGACAGGGTTGGGACTATGGCTACACCTTC. The encoded protein is CASSRQGWDYGYTF.

This clone came up once. The V gene is TRBV5-6, the J gene TRBJ1-6, with 9 bases matching TRBD1. Germline V gene sequence: CDR1 SGHDT, CDR2 YYEEEE. The CDR3 covers 13 residues. Trimming cost V 10 bases and J 7 bases; bases outside gene matches: 6. CDR3 residues: CASRDRENSPLHF. The CDR3 coding sequence is TGTGCCTCCCGGGACAGGGAAAATTCACCCCTCCACTTT.

The chain couples TRBV6-6 to TRBJ1-1; 7 nucleotides align to TRBD1. After removal of 5 bases from V and 7 bases from J, the junction contained 7 bases not matched to a gene. The CDR3 sequence is 13 residues long. Per the germline V gene, CDR1 is MNHNY and CDR2 is SVGAGI (reference sequence). In DNA form, the CDR3 reads TGTGCCAGCAGTGAGTTCGGGACAGATGAAGCTTTCTTT. This encodes CASSEFGTDEAFF.

This chain links TRBV6-1 with TRBJ1-2, with D perhaps matching TRBD1 (5 bases). The V gene lost 1 base and the J gene lost 1 base, with 10 bases spanning the gap. The CDR3 loop spans 15 amino acids. The germline V gene has CDR1 MNHNS and CDR2 SASEGT. The CDR3 is CASSEVWGINYGYTF. DNA of the CDR3: TGTGCCAGCAGTGAAGTCTGGGGGATTAACTATGGCTACACCTTC.

Comment on this clone: At one boundary the junction diverges from the germline segment, which might be a read error. The J gene is TRBJ1-2, the V gene TRBV2; D is uncertain. The CDR3 extends over 13 amino acids. Germline assignment: CDR1 SNHLY and CDR2 FYNNEI. The CDR3 nucleotides are TGTGCCAGCACTTCGGGAGCTAACTATGGCTACACCTTT. This translates into CASTSGANYGYTF.

This rearrangement joins TRBV15 to TRBJ2-2, with D maybe TRBD1 (6 bases). The germline V gene encodes CDR1 LNHNV and CDR2 YYDKDF (reference sequence). The V end was cut by 5 bases, the J end by 6 bases, with 22 bases between. The CDR3 is 17 amino acids. CDR3 nucleotide sequence: TGTGCCACCAGCGACCCGAGACAGGCGTCGAGGGCCGGGGAGCTGTTTTTT. Its translation: CATSDPRQASRAGELFF.

This clone was detected only once. This rearrangement joins TRBV15 to TRBJ2-1; D unresolved. V was clipped by 4 bases and J by 6 bases, with 13 bases between them. The CDR3 contains 14 residues. Per germline, CDR1 LNHNV and CDR2 YYDKDF (reference sequence). The chain's CDR3 is CATSNNKGTNEQFF. The CDR3 nucleotides are TGTGCCACCAGCAATAACAAAGGCACCAATGAGCAGTTCTTC.

The genes are TRBV7-9 and TRBJ2-1, with 7 bases lining up with TRBD1. This CDR3 contains 15 residues. Germline V gene lookup returns CDR1 SEHNR and CDR2 FQNEAQ (reference sequence). Unmatched junction bases numbered 3, after V lost 1 base and J lost 3 bases. The CDR3 loop reads CASSLGGGRYNEQFF. As DNA, the CDR3 is TGTGCCAGCAGCTTAGGAGGGGGCCGCTACAATGAGCAGTTCTTC.

V usage is TRBV9 and J usage is TRBJ2-5; 7 bases fit TRBD1. J gave up 1 base and V 1 base, and 1 base lay outside the gene matches. The length of the CDR3 is 14 residues. Germline V CDR1 and CDR2: SGDLS, YYNGEE. CDR3 nucleotides: TGTGCCAGCAGCGTACGACAGGGCCAAGAGACCCAGTACTTC. Translated, it gives CASSVRQGQETQYF.

The chain recombines TRBV10-1 with TRBJ2-7; D may be TRBD1 (5 bases). The CDR3 is 12 residues long. Trimming cost V 3 bases and J 5 bases, with 8 bases left between them. Looked up from germline, CDR1 is WNHNN and CDR2 is SYGVQD (reference sequence). CDR3 loop: CASSDRVHEQYF. The CDR3 coding sequence is TGCGCCAGCAGTGACAGGGTCCACGAGCAGTACTTC.

The CDR3 spells CASSVTDSGNTIYF. For the CDR3, the DNA is TGCGCCAGCAGTGTCACAGACTCTGGAAACACCATATATTTT. The chain is built from TRBV10-1 and TRBJ1-3, with D uncertain. This CDR3 comprises 14 residues. Trimming pared 4 bases from V and 0 bases from J, leaving 7 bases between. CDR1 is WNHNN and CDR2 is SYGVQD in the germline V gene (reference sequence).

This chain links TRBV6-6 with TRBJ2-7; 8 bases are a match to TRBD2. Looked up from germline, CDR1 is MNHNY and CDR2 is SVGAGI (reference sequence). V was clipped by 6 bases and J by 4 bases; unmatched bases: 11. The CDR3 is made up of 15 amino acids. The CDR3 sequence is CASRPRGGTLYEQYF. In nucleotides, the CDR3 is TGTGCCAGCAGACCTCGGGGGGGGACGCTTTACGAGCAGTACTTC.

The rearrangement links TRBV6-1 to TRBJ2-2; 7 bases are a match to TRBD2. V shed 2 bases and J 5 bases; nucleotides not matched to a gene: 5. CDR1 is MNHNS, CDR2 SASEGT, per germline. The CDR3 extends over 15 amino acids. CDR3 in amino acids: CASSELAGETGELFF. CDR3 DNA sequence: TGTGCCAGCAGTGAACTCGCGGGGGAAACCGGGGAGCTGTTTTTT.

The gene calls are TRBV7-2 and TRBJ1-1; 9 nucleotides match TRBD1. The V and J ends lost 1 base and 6 bases, in that order; junction bases with no gene match: 9. The CDR3 consists of 16 residues. Germline V gives CDR1 SGHTA, CDR2 FQGNSA. CDR3 region: CASSLGPGTGLSEAFF. The DNA for the CDR3 is TGTGCCAGCAGCTTAGGCCCCGGGACAGGGCTCTCTGAAGCTTTCTTT.

The chain has TRBV19 and TRBJ2-5; D is unclear. Near its end, the DNA agrees better with TRBJ2-7, so the J call may be wrong. Germline V gene lookup returns CDR1 LNHDA and CDR2 SQIVND (reference sequence). The CDR3 length is 12 residues. The CDR3 sequence: CASSAVAYEQYF. CDR3 nucleotide sequence: TGTGCCAGTAGCGCCGTCGCCTACGAGCAGTACTTC.

This chain joins TRBV5-1 and TRBJ2-2; D unresolved. The V and J ends lost 1 base and 6 bases respectively, with 10 bases between them. Germline CDR1 SGHRS, CDR2 YFSETQ. The CDR3 spans 14 residues. For the CDR3, the DNA is TGCGCCAGCAGCTTGCTGGGGAAGTCCGGGGAGCTGTTTTTT. Its translation is CASSLLGKSGELFF.

The chain uses TRBV5-6 and TRBJ1-1; D gene uncertain. Germline loops: CDR1 SGHDT, CDR2 YYEEEE. The CDR3 consists of 13 residues. Trimming took 4 bases from V and 0 from J, leaving 7 bases between them. This chain's CDR3 is CASSRRVNTEAFF. The CDR3 DNA is TGTGCCAGCAGCCGGAGGGTGAACACTGAAGCTTTCTTT. Full variable domain (outside the CDR3, taken from reference TRBV5-6 and TRBJ1-1): DAGVTQSPTHLIKTRGQQVTLRCSPKSGHDTVSWYQQALGQGPQFIFQYYEEEERQRGNFPDRFSGHQFPNYSSELNVNALLLGDSALYLCASSRRVNTEAFFGQGTRLTVV.

The DNA for the CDR3 is TGTGCCAGTAGTGGTGGGACGGCCATGAACACTGAAGCTTTCTTT. Its protein product is CASSGGTAMNTEAFF. The rearrangement uses TRBV19 and TRBJ1-1; TRBD1 might be the D (5 bases). The CDR3 has 15 amino acids. Germline loops: CDR1 LNHDA, CDR2 SQIVND (reference sequence). V lost 5 bases and J lost 0, with 13 bases in between.

This clone was picked up a small number of times. The gene calls are TRBV29-1 and TRBJ1-1, with D tentatively TRBD1 (5 bases). The ends were cut back, 4 bases at V and 11 bases at J, with 11 bases in the middle. The CDR3 contains 10 residues. Germline V CDR1 and CDR2: SQVTM, ANQGSEA. The DNA of the CDR3 is TGCAGCGTTGTCGGGGGACGGGCTTTCTTT. Encoded protein: CSVVGGRAFF. The full variable domain, rest sourced from reference TRBV29-1 and TRBJ1-1, is SAVISQKPSRDICQRGTSLTIQCQVDSQVTMMFWYRQQPGQSLTLIATANQGSEATYESGFVIDKFPISRPNLTFSTLTVSNMSPEDSSIYLCSVVGGRAFFGQGTRLTVV.

The V and J genes are TRBV4-1 and TRBJ2-2; 8 nucleotides match TRBD1. The germline gives CDR1 MGHRA, CDR2 YSYEKL. The CDR3 has 15 residues. Trimming took 1 base from V and 3 from J; bases not matched to a gene: 1. The CDR3 here is CASSQVDRDTGELFF. The CDR3 DNA reads as TGCGCCAGCAGCCAAGTGGACAGGGACACCGGGGAGCTGTTTTTT.

V and J are TRBV21-1 and TRBJ2-7; TRBD2, the table's D call, was not compared with the DNA. TRBV21-1 is a pseudogene locus. The CDR3 has 11 residues. CDR3 in DNA: TGTGCCAGCAGCCCGGTGTACGAGCAGTACTTC. This encodes CASSPVYEQYF.

The DNA of the CDR3 is TGTGCCAGTAGTATAGAGGGGGGAATCACAGATACGCAGTATTTT. Amino acids: CASSIEGGITDTQYF. The chain links TRBV19 to TRBJ2-3; the D gene is possibly TRBD2 (6 bases). The CDR3 runs to 15 residues. Between the trimmed V and J ends, which lost 0 bases and 2 bases, there was a span of 9 bases. Looked up from germline, CDR1 is LNHDA and CDR2 is SQIVND (reference sequence).

This clone was observed a handful of times. The V gene is TRBV20-1, the J gene TRBJ1-1; tentative D call: TRBD1 (6 bases). This CDR3 has 11 residues. Germline V gene lookup returns CDR1 DFQATT and CDR2 SNEGSKA (reference sequence). V lost 6 bases and J lost 5, with 10 bases in between. The CDR3 loop is CSAEGVTEAFF. CDR3 nucleotides: TGCAGTGCCGAGGGGGTAACTGAAGCTTTCTTT.

The chain is built from TRBV2 and TRBJ1-1; 7 bases match TRBD1. V lost 5 bases to trimming and J lost 0 bases; unmatched junction nucleotides: 9. CDR3 size: 16 residues. CDR1 is SNHLY and CDR2 is FYNNEI in the germline V gene. CDR3 sequence: CASSSRDSSLNTEAFF. CDR3 nucleotides: TGTGCCAGCAGTTCCAGGGACAGCTCGCTGAACACTGAAGCTTTCTTT.

The chain couples TRBV7-3 to TRBJ2-3, with D tentatively TRBD2 (5 bases). CDR3 size: 15 residues. Trimming removed 1 base at V and 4 bases at J, with 12 bases between. Germline CDR1 and CDR2: SGHTA and FQGTGA. In DNA form, the CDR3 reads TGTGCCAGCAGCTTAAACGGGATGAGGGCAGATACGCAGTATTTT. It specifies CASSLNGMRADTQYF. Combining the CDR3 with reference TRBV7-3 and TRBJ2-3 gives the whole variable domain GAGVSQTPSNKVTEKGKYVELRCDPISGHTALYWYRQSLGQGPEFLIYFQGTGAADDSGLPNDRFFAVRPEGSVSTLKIQRTERGDSAVYLCASSLNGMRADTQYFGPGTRLTVL.